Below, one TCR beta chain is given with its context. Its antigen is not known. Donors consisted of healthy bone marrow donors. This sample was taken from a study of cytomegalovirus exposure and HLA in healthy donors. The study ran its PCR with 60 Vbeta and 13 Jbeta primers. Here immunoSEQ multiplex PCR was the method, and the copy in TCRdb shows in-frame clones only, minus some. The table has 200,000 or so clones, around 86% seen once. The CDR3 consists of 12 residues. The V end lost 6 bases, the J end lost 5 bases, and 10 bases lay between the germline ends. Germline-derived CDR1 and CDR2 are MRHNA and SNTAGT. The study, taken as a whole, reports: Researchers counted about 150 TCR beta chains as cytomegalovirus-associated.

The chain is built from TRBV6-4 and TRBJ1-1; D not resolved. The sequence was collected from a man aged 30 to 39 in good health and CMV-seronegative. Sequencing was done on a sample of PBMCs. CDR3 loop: CASRICETEAFF. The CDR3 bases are TGTGCCAGCAGGATATGTGAGACTGAAGCTTTCTTT.